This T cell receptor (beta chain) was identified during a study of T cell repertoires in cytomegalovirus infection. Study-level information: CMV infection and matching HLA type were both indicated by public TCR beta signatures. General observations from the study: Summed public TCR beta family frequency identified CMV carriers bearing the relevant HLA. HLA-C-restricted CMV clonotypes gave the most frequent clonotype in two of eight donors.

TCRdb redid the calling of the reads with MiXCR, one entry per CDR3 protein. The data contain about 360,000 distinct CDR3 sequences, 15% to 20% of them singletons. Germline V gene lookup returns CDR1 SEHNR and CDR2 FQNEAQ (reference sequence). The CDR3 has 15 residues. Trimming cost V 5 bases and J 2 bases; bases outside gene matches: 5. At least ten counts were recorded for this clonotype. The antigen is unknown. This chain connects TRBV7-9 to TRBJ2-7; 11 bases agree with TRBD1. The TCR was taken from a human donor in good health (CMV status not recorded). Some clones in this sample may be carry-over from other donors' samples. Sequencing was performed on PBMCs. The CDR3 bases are TGTGCCAGCAGCCGGACAGGGGGCGATACCTACGAGCAGTACTTC. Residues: CASSRTGGDTYEQYF.